The present T cell receptor (beta chain) was sequenced within a study of OX40 agonist ivuxolimab in advanced cancers. About the study: Patients with hepatocellular carcinoma, melanoma, renal cell or head and neck cancer made up the dose-escalation patients.

Profiling relied on immunoSEQ multiplex PCR, and the TCRdb table lists in-frame clones only, not all of them. Among roughly 50,000 clones, 80% to 90% were seen once, and the ten largest hold around 1.5%. Findings and limits, study-wide: Both blood CD4+ and CD8+ T cells showed clonal growth by week 6 at 0.1 to 3.0 mg/kg. Among T cells, CD8+ cells averaged more expanded clones than CD4+ cells.

Concerning this clone itself: Its antigen is currently unknown.

V was pared by 6 bases and J by 3 bases, with 5 bases between. This CDR3 contains 11 residues. Germline values: CDR1 KGHSH, CDR2 LQKENI. The receptor was isolated from an adult with an advanced solid tumor such as melanoma, head and neck, liver or kidney cancer. This chain joins TRBV18 and TRBJ2-5, with no clear D. The material sequenced was CD4+ or CD8+ T cells sorted from blood, taken in a trial of the OX40 agonist ivuxolimab. For the CDR3, the DNA is TGTGCCAGCTCTCCAAAAGAGACCCAGTACTTC. Its protein is CASSPKETQYF. The whole variable domain, filled in from reference TRBV18 and TRBJ2-5, reads NAGVMQNPRHLVRRRGQEARLRCSPMKGHSHVYWYRQLPEEGLKFMVYLQKENIIDESGMPKERFSAEFPKEGPSILRIQQVVRGDSAAYFCASSPKETQYFGPGTRLLVL.